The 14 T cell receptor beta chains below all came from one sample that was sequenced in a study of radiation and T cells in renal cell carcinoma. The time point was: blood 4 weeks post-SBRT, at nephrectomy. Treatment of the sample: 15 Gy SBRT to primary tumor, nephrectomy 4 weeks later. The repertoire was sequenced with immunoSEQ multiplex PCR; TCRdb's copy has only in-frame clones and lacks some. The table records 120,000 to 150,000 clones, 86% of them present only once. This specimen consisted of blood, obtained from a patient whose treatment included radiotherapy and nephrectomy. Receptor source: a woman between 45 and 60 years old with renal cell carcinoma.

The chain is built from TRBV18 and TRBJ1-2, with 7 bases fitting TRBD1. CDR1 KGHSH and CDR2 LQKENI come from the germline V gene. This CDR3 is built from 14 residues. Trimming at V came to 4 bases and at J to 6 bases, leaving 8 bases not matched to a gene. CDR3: CASSRTGEEDGYTF. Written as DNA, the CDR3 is TGTGCCAGCTCACGAACAGGGGAAGAAGATGGCTACACCTTC.

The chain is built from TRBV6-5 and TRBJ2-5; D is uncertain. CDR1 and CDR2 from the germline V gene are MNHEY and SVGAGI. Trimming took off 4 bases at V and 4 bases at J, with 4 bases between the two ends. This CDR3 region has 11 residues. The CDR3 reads CASSLRETQYF. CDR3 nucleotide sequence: TGTGCCAGCAGTTTAAGAGAGACCCAGTACTTC.

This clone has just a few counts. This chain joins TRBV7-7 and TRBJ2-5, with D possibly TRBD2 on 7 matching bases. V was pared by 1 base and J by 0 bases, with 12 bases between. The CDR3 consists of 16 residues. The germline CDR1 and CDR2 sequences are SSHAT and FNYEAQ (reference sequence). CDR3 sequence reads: CASSLGGGANQETQYF. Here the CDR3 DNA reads TGTGCCAGCAGCTTAGGTGGGGGGGCGAACCAAGAGACCCAGTACTTC.

The CDR3 DNA reads TGTGCCAGCAGCTTGGCCCCAGGGGCCTACGAGCAGTACTTC. It specifies CASSLAPGAYEQYF. This chain uses TRBV5-4 with TRBJ2-7; tentative D call: TRBD1 (6 bases). This CDR3 is 14 amino acids long. V was shortened by 0 bases and J by 2 bases, with 9 bases between the two germline ends. Germline CDR1 and CDR2: SGHNT and YYREEE (reference sequence).

DNA of the CDR3: TGTGCCAGCAGACTGACAGGGGTCGGAAACACCATATATTTT. Residues: CASRLTGVGNTIYF. This rearrangement joins TRBV6-6 to TRBJ1-3; 8 bases agree with TRBD1. The CDR3 is made up of 14 amino acids. V was clipped by 6 bases and J by 4 bases; unmatched bases: 5. The germline V gene encodes CDR1 MNHNY and CDR2 SVGAGI (reference sequence).

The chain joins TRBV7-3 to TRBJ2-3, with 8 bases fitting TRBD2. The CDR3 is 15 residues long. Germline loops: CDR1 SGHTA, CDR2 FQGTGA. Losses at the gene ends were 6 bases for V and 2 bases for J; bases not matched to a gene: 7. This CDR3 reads CASRSTSGYTDTQYF. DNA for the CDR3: TGTGCCAGCAGATCTACTAGCGGATACACAGATACGCAGTATTTT.

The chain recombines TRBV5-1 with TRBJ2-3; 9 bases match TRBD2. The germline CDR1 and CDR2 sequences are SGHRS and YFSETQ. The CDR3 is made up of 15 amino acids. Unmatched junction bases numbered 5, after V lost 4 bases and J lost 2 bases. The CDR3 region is CASSIVAGATDTQYF. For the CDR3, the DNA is TGCGCCAGCAGCATTGTAGCGGGGGCCACAGATACGCAGTATTTT.

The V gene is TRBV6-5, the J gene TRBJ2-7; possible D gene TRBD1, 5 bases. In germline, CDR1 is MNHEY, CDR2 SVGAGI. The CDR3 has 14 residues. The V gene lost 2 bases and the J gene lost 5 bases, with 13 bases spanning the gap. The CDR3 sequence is CASSYGWQGNEQYF. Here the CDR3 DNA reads TGTGCCAGCAGTTACGGGTGGCAGGGCAACGAGCAGTACTTC.

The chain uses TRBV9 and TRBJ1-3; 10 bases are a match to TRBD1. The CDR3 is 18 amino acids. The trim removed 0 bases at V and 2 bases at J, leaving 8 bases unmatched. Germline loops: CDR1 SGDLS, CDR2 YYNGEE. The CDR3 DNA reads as TGTGCCAGCAGCGTAGGTTTCACGGGGACAGGGGCTGGAAACACCATATATTTT. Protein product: CASSVGFTGTGAGNTIYF.

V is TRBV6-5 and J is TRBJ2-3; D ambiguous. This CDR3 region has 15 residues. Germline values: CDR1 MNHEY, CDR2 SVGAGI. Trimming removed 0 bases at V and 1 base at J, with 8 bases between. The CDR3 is CASSYSWEGTDTQYF. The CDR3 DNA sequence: TGTGCCAGCAGTTACTCTTGGGAAGGCACAGATACGCAGTATTTT.

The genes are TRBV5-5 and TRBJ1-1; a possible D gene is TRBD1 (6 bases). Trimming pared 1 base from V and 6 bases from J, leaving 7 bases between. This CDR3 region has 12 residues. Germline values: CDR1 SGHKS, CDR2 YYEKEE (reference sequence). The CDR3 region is CASSLTGPEAFF. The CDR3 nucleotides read TGTGCCAGCAGCTTGACAGGGCCTGAAGCTTTCTTT. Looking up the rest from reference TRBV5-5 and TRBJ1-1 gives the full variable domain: DAGVTQSPTHLIKTRGQQVTLRCSPISGHKSVSWYQQVLGQGPQFIFQYYEKEERGRGNFPDRFSARQFPNYSSELNVNALLLGDSALYLCASSLTGPEAFFGQGTRLTVV.

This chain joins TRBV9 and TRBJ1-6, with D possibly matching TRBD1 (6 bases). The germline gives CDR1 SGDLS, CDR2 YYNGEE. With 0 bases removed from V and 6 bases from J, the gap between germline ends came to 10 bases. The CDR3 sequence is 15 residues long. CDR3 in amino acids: CASSVDGGLNSPLHF. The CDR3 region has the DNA TGTGCCAGCAGCGTAGATGGGGGGCTTAATTCACCCCTCCACTTT.

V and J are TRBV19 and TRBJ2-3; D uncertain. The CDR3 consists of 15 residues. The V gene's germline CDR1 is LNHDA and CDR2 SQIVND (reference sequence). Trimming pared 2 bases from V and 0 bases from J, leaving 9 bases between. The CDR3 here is CASSINPESTDTQYF. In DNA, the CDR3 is TGTGCCAGTAGTATAAATCCGGAAAGCACAGATACGCAGTATTTT.

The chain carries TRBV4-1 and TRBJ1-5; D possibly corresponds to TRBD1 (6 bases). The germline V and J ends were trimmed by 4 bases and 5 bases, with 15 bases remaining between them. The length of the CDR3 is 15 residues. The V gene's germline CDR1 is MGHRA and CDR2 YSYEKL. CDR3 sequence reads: CASSRLGGPDQPQHF. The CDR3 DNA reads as TGCGCCAGCAGCCGCCTTGGGGGGCCAGATCAGCCCCAGCATTTT.